One sample yielded the 8 T cell receptor beta chains listed below, sequenced in a study of blood T cell repertoires in COVID-19 (dated by TCRdb to 2020 to 2022). The library was prepared using the immunoSEQ multiplex PCR assay. TCRdb re-hosts the immuneACCESS table, in-frame sequences only. Its copies lack some clones; in the studies checked, an unresolved V gene accounts for under half of them, and the cause for the rest is not known. The table for this sample lists roughly 170,000 clones; 75% to 90% of them were counted only once. 4.4% of the sample goes to the ten largest clones. The sample taken for sequencing was PBMCs or T cells enriched from blood (not recorded which). Every receptor here comes from a woman in her 50s who had recovered from COVID-19.

The rearrangement joins TRBV28 to TRBJ2-1; TRBD2 aligns across 13 bases. The CDR3 is made up of 16 amino acids. The V gene's germline CDR1 is MDHEN and CDR2 SYDVKM. Losses at the gene ends were 3 bases for V and 6 bases for J; bases not matched to a gene: 5. The CDR3 DNA follows: TGTGCCAGCAGTTTCTCAGGACTAGCGGGGGTCAATGAGCAGTTCTTC. Translation gives CASSFSGLAGVNEQFF.

V and J are TRBV7-2 and TRBJ1-4; 8 bases map to TRBD1. With V trimmed by 1 base and J by 5 bases, 3 bases remained unmatched. The CDR3 is 15 amino acids. Germline CDR1 is SGHTA and CDR2 is FQGNSA. CDR3 in amino acids: CASSLGTGWNEKLFF. In DNA, the CDR3 is TGTGCCAGCAGCTTAGGGACAGGGTGGAATGAAAAACTGTTTTTT.

With respect to this clone: The identical CDR3 is also encoded by other nucleotide sequences in the sample. The V gene is TRBV7-2, the J gene TRBJ1-2, with TRBD1 identical over 9 bases. CDR1 and CDR2 (germline): SGHTA, FQGNSA. The CDR3 has 15 residues. V dropped 0 bases and J dropped 4; count of bases not matched to a gene: 3. CDR3: CASSLAGQGSYGYTF. CDR3 DNA sequence: TGTGCCAGCAGCTTAGCAGGACAGGGGTCCTATGGCTACACCTTC.

The CDR3 spells CATSDSIGPGTEAFF. The CDR3 DNA reads TGTGCCACCAGTGACTCAATAGGCCCGGGTACTGAAGCTTTCTTT. The chain recombines TRBV24-1 with TRBJ1-1, with D hard to call. This CDR3 spans 15 amino acids. From germline, CDR1 is KGHDR and CDR2 SFDVKD. V was shortened by 4 bases and J by 5 bases, with 16 bases between the two germline ends.

The V call is TRBV5-8, the J call TRBJ1-1; no reliable D call. Germline V gene sequence: CDR1 SGHTS, CDR2 YDEGEE. V gave up 6 bases and J gave up 5 bases, with 17 bases separating them. This CDR3 is 14 amino acids long. In DNA form, the CDR3 reads TGTGCCAGCACCCTGTCGGGGATCACGACTGAAGCTTTCTTT. This encodes CASTLSGITTEAFF.

The gene calls are TRBV5-1 and TRBJ2-4; TRBD2 might be the D (5 bases). Trimming cost V 1 base and J 3 bases, with 14 bases left between them. Germline CDR1 reads SGHRS; CDR2 reads YFSETQ. The CDR3 runs to 16 residues. The CDR3 region has the DNA TGCGCCAGCAGCTTGTTCGGGGATAGAAGCAAAAACATTCAGTACTTC. It codes for CASSLFGDRSKNIQYF.

This clone was observed a single time. The chain is built from TRBV30 and TRBJ2-1; D is ambiguous. With 3 bases removed from V and 0 bases from J, the gap between germline ends came to 6 bases. CDR1 and CDR2 from the germline V gene are GTSNPN and SVGIG (reference sequence). CDR3 size: 13 residues. CDR3 amino acids: CAWSPGSYNEQFF. In DNA, the CDR3 is TGTGCCTGGAGCCCAGGCTCCTACAATGAGCAGTTCTTC.

For this clone: The conserved final phenylalanine or tryptophan is absent from the CDR3, which likely points to a read error. It is unclear where the CDR3 begins or ends on the DNA, so no DNA is shown, and the CDR3 is as TCRdb lists it. The V and J genes are TRBV18 and TRBJ1-3; whether TRBD1, the table's D call, matches the DNA was not checked. Looked up from germline, CDR1 is KGHSH and CDR2 is LQKENI. The CDR3 is 12 amino acids in total, end residues counted. CDR3 protein: CASSPSETALSI.